Presented here are 18 T cell receptor beta chains from one specimen sequenced in a study of early T cells in non-severe SARS-CoV-2 infection. A single record per CDR3 protein comes from TCRdb applying MiXCR to the 5' RACE reads. The sample gives some 50,000 distinct CDR3 sequences, about 4.1% of which show up once; 5% to 6.5% is in the top ten. The sequencing sample was made of whole blood. These receptors all come from an adult who was a healthcare worker with PCR-confirmed SARS-CoV-2 infection or an uninfected control (not recorded which).

The chain combines TRBV4-3 with TRBJ2-1, with D possibly TRBD1 on 5 matching bases. Trimming stripped 1 base from V and 10 bases from J, with 14 bases between. The CDR3 extends over 14 amino acids. Germline V CDR1 and CDR2: LGHNA, YSLEER. CDR3 bases: TGCGCCAGCAGCCAAGGCCGGTGGGGCGGCGAGCAGTTCTTC. Translated: CASSQGRWGGEQFF.

This clonotype was observed many times. This rearrangement joins TRBV19 to TRBJ1-2, with D unresolved. Germline lookup yields CDR1 LNHDA and CDR2 SQIVND (reference sequence). V was clipped by 3 bases and J by 0 bases, with 11 bases between them. The CDR3 consists of 15 residues. CDR3 amino acids: CASSIAELANYGYTF. CDR3 in DNA: TGTGCCAGTAGTATTGCAGAACTTGCTAACTATGGCTACACCTTC. The full variable domain, in which reference TRBV19 and TRBJ1-2 provide the parts outside the CDR3, is DGGITQSPKYLFRKEGQNVTLSCEQNLNHDAMYWYRQDPGQGLRLIYYSQIVNDFQKGDIAEGYSVSREKKESFPLTVTSAQKNPTAFYLCASSIAELANYGYTFGSGTRLTVV.

This clonotype was seen more than once but under ten times. Since a much larger clone is just one base distant, this may be a read error. The chain couples TRBV5-6 to TRBJ2-3; no definite D call. The germline gives CDR1 SGHDT, CDR2 YYEEEE. Trimming shortened V by 1 base and J by 6 bases, and 3 bases separated the two germline ends. The CDR3 loop spans 11 amino acids. The CDR3 bases are TGTGCCAGCAGCTTGTCGGATACGCAGTATTTT. This gives the protein CASSLSDTQYF. Full variable domain (remainder filled in from reference TRBV5-6 and TRBJ2-3): DAGVTQSPTHLIKTRGQQVTLRCSPKSGHDTVSWYQQALGQGPQFIFQYYEEEERQRGNFPDRFSGHQFPNYSSELNVNALLLGDSALYLCASSLSDTQYFGPGTRLTVL.

Ten or more counts support this clonotype. This rearrangement joins TRBV7-2 to TRBJ1-4; D is unclear. Germline CDR1 and CDR2: SGHTA and FQGNSA. The V gene lost 4 bases and the J gene lost 4 bases, with 10 bases spanning the gap. There are 14 residues in the CDR3. DNA of the CDR3: TGTGCCAGCAGCTCCGACACGTTTAATGAAAAACTGTTTTTT. Translation: CASSSDTFNEKLFF.

This clonotype has at least ten counts. The J gene is TRBJ2-7, the V gene TRBV12-3 or TRBV12-4; 12 nucleotides line up with TRBD2. V trimming: 7 bases; J trimming: 4 bases; junction bases outside the gene matches: 8. This CDR3 has 15 amino acids. In DNA, the CDR3 is TGTGCCAGCAACCGGCGACTAGCGGGAGCTTACGAGCAGTACTTC. This gives the protein CASNRRLAGAYEQYF.

This clonotype showed up many times. The V and J genes are TRBV5-4 and TRBJ2-6, with TRBD1 identical over 7 bases. With 0 bases clipped from V and 4 bases from J, the junction kept 4 bases outside the gene matches. Per germline, CDR1 SGHNT and CDR2 YYREEE (reference sequence). CDR3 length equals 16 residues. CDR3 sequence reads: CASSLGQGAGANVLTF. The DNA of the CDR3 is TGTGCCAGCAGCTTGGGACAGGGTGCAGGGGCCAACGTCCTGACTTTC.

This clonotype was detected many times. The chain employs TRBV7-9 and TRBJ2-7, with 8 nucleotides matching TRBD1. Germline lookup yields CDR1 SEHNR and CDR2 FQNEAQ (reference sequence). J gave up 7 bases and V 7 bases, and 9 bases lay outside the gene matches. This CDR3 has 13 amino acids. CDR3 sequence (DNA): TGTGCCAGCACCGGGACAGGCCGAGGAGAGCAGTACTTC. Its translation is CASTGTGRGEQYF. The full variable domain, completed using reference TRBV7-9 and TRBJ2-7, is DTGVSQNPRHKITKRGQNVTFRCDPISEHNRLYWYRQTLGQGPEFLTYFQNEAQLEKSRLLSDRFSAERPKGSFSTLEIQRTEQGDSAMYLCASTGTGRGEQYFGPGTRLTVT.

At least ten counts were recorded for this clonotype. The chain uses TRBV3-1 and TRBJ2-7, with 7 positions matching TRBD1. This CDR3 has 13 residues. From germline, CDR1 is LGHDT and CDR2 YNNKEL (reference sequence). V shed 5 bases and J 6 bases; nucleotides not matched to a gene: 7. The CDR3 bases are TGTGCCAGCAGCTGGGACAGCCTTGGCGAGCAGTACTTC. Protein product: CASSWDSLGEQYF.

This clonotype came up a few times. The genes are TRBV5-6 and TRBJ2-2; the D call may be TRBD1 or TRBD2 (5 bases each). Germline CDR1 is SGHDT and CDR2 is YYEEEE. Trimming took off 3 bases at V and 5 bases at J, with 14 bases between the two ends. The CDR3 consists of 15 residues. The CDR3 coding sequence is TGTGCCAGCAGCTCCCCGGGACGCCGGACCGGGGAGCTGTTTTTT. It is translated as CASSSPGRRTGELFF.

This clonotype was observed many times. This sequence joins TRBV14 and TRBJ2-5, with TRBD2 matching 7 bases. Trimming removed 4 bases from V and 4 bases from J; junction bases left unmatched: 6. Germline V gene lookup returns CDR1 SGHDN and CDR2 FVKESK. The CDR3 length is 14 residues. DNA of the CDR3: TGTGCCAGCAGCCGCGGACTAGTCGGAGAGACCCAGTACTTC. Encoded protein: CASSRGLVGETQYF.

The table lists this clonotype with many counts. V usage is TRBV7-9 and J usage is TRBJ2-3, with 9 bases fitting TRBD2. Trimming took 4 bases from V and 2 from J; bases not matched to a gene: 4. The CDR3 contains 15 residues. Per the germline V gene, CDR1 is SEHNR and CDR2 is FQNEAQ (reference sequence). CDR3 DNA sequence: TGTGCCAGCAGCTCCTTAGCGGGGGACACAGATACGCAGTATTTT. This gives the protein CASSSLAGDTDTQYF.

This clonotype has just a few counts. The rearrangement links TRBV7-2 to TRBJ1-2; a weak D match, TRBD1 (6 bases). Trimming left V 1 base short and J 4 bases short, with 16 bases between. The germline gives CDR1 SGHTA, CDR2 FQGNSA. This CDR3 is built from 16 residues. CDR3 residues: CASSLVSDSLTYGYTF. The CDR3 DNA is TGTGCCAGCAGCTTAGTTTCGGACAGCCTAACCTATGGCTACACCTTC.

There are many counts of this clonotype. The chain uses TRBV6-6 and TRBJ1-6, with D possibly being TRBD1 (6 bases). The CDR3 is 15 amino acids. Germline V CDR1 and CDR2: MNHNY, SVGAGI (reference sequence). V was pared by 0 bases and J by 7 bases, with 10 bases between. The CDR3 nucleotides are TGTGCCAGCAGTTACTCGAATACAGGGAATTCACCCCTCCACTTT. Translated, it gives CASSYSNTGNSPLHF.

This clonotype was detected ten times or more. The rearrangement uses TRBV6-5 and TRBJ1-1; D uncertain. Germline V lookup: CDR1 MNHEY, CDR2 SVGAGI. V was trimmed by 0 bases and J by 11 bases, leaving 16 bases between them. The CDR3 length is 14 residues. CDR3 coding DNA: TGTGCCAGCAGTTACTCCAAATGGACTTCACAGGCTTTCTTT. This codes for CASSYSKWTSQAFF.

This clonotype was observed many times. The chain recombines TRBV6-6 with TRBJ2-5; perhaps TRBD2 as D (5 bases). V was pared by 7 bases and J by 1 base, with 7 bases between. CDR3 length: 12 residues. Germline V gene sequence: CDR1 MNHNY, CDR2 SVGAGI (reference sequence). The CDR3 reads CASNSAQETQYF. DNA for the CDR3: TGTGCCAGCAATAGCGCCCAAGAGACCCAGTACTTC.

This chain links TRBV7-8 with TRBJ1-4; D is ambiguous. Germline V gene lookup returns CDR1 SGHVS and CDR2 FQNEAQ. V was clipped by 1 base and J by 10 bases, with 16 bases between them. The CDR3 is 15 amino acids. The CDR3 here is CASSLEETIYGKLFF. In DNA form, the CDR3 reads TGTGCCAGCAGCTTAGAGGAGACGATCTACGGAAAACTGTTTTTT.

This clonotype was observed many times. CDR3 coding DNA: TGTGCCAGCAGTCGTTCGCTGGGGAGTGGAGCTTTCTTT. Amino acids: CASSRSLGSGAFF. This rearrangement joins TRBV12-3 or TRBV12-4 to TRBJ1-1, with D hard to call. The length of the CDR3 is 13 residues. V lost 5 bases to trimming and J lost 10 bases, with 17 bases between them.

This clonotype has at least ten counts. The chain couples TRBV6-1 to TRBJ2-5, with a tentative D call TRBD1 (5 bases). The V gene lost 6 bases and the J gene lost 10 bases, with 24 bases spanning the gap. CDR1 is MNHNS, CDR2 SASEGT, per germline. This CDR3 comprises 15 residues. In DNA form, the CDR3 reads TGTGCCAGCAGCCAGGAAACAGGAAGGTCGAACTTCCAGTACTTC. Protein: CASSQETGRSNFQYF.